The 27 T cell receptor beta chains presented below share a single source sample, sequenced in a study of Graves' ophthalmopathy and Graves' hyperthyroidism. RNA transcripts yielded amplified TCR beta CDR3 regions. Second-round multiplex PCR came after a first-round RT-PCR that employed HTBI primers. TCRdb recomputed calls from the multiplex PCR reads with MiXCR, one row per CDR3 protein. The sample has about 160,000 distinct CDR3 sequences, roughly 37% seen once; the top ten hold about 5.8%. Sequenced sample: peripheral blood. The receptors were sampled from a woman between 40 and 50 years old with Graves' ophthalmopathy.

The rearrangement joins TRBV7-6 to TRBJ1-6; D remains unclear. Trimming took off 1 base at V and 6 bases at J, with 16 bases between the two ends. The germline gives CDR1 SGHVS, CDR2 FNYEAQ. The CDR3 runs to 17 residues. The DNA for the CDR3 is TGTGCCAGCAGCTTAGACATGAAGGGTGGCCGTAATTCACCCCTCCACTTT. Amino acids: CASSLDMKGGRNSPLHF.

This clonotype has at least ten counts. The CDR3 carries no conserved terminal phenylalanine or tryptophan, so it likely arises from a read error. The chain couples TRBV6-5 to TRBJ1-1; TRBD1 matches at 7 bases. V was clipped by 4 bases and J by 1 base; unmatched bases: 6. The CDR3 has 15 residues. Per the germline V gene, CDR1 is MNHEY and CDR2 is SVGAGI. CDR3 coding DNA: TGTGCCAGCAGTTCCACAGGGGCCCAGAACACTGAAGCTTTCTTA. Translation gives CASSSTGAQNTEAFL.

The J gene is TRBJ2-6, the V gene TRBV28; D perhaps matches TRBD1 (5 bases). The CDR3 has 16 residues. Trimming stripped 7 bases from V and 0 bases from J, with 13 bases between. Germline-derived CDR1 and CDR2 are MDHEN and SYDVKM. As DNA, the CDR3 is TGTGCCAGCACCTCAGACAGAAACTCTGGGGCCAACGTCCTGACTTTC. Encoded protein: CASTSDRNSGANVLTF.

This clonotype was seen ten or more times. This chain uses TRBV7-9 with TRBJ2-7; 7 nucleotides line up with TRBD1. The CDR3 runs 14 residues. CDR1 SEHNR and CDR2 FQNEAQ come from the germline V gene (reference sequence). The J segment lost 6 bases and the V segment lost 1 base, leaving 6 bases of the junction unmatched. The CDR3 is CASSLGDSPLEQYF. In DNA, the CDR3 is TGTGCCAGCAGCTTAGGGGACAGCCCCCTCGAGCAGTACTTC.

This clonotype was found a few times. The chain is built from TRBV5-4 and TRBJ2-5; 10 bases match TRBD2. Germline CDR1 and CDR2: SGHNT and YYREEE (reference sequence). V trimming: 2 bases; J trimming: 4 bases; junction bases outside the gene matches: 14. This CDR3 has 18 residues. The DNA for the CDR3 is TGTGCCAGCAGCTTATCTGGACTAGCGGCAAGTTTGATAGAGACCCAGTACTTC. Translated: CASSLSGLAASLIETQYF.

In its sample, this clonotype was seen many times. J is TRBJ1-1 and V is TRBV7-9; D is undetermined. The CDR3 covers 15 residues. Germline values: CDR1 SEHNR, CDR2 FQNEAQ (reference sequence). Trimming took 5 bases from V and 3 from J, leaving 16 bases between them. CDR3 residues: CASSPRAFLDTEAFF. The CDR3 bases are TGTGCCAGCAGCCCCCGGGCCTTTTTGGACACTGAAGCTTTCTTT. The full variable domain, completed using reference TRBV7-9 and TRBJ1-1, is DTGVSQNPRHKITKRGQNVTFRCDPISEHNRLYWYRQTLGQGPEFLTYFQNEAQLEKSRLLSDRFSAERPKGSFSTLEIQRTEQGDSAMYLCASSPRAFLDTEAFFGQGTRLTVV.

This clonotype counts as medium-sized. V and J are TRBV30 and TRBJ1-2; D ambiguous. Deletions cut 0 bases from V and 5 bases from J, with 4 bases between. This CDR3 is 11 amino acids long. Germline values: CDR1 GTSNPN, CDR2 SVGIG (reference sequence). This chain's CDR3 is CAWSVQYGYTF. In DNA form, the CDR3 reads TGTGCCTGGAGTGTACAGTATGGCTACACCTTC.

This clonotype came up a few times. The rearrangement joins TRBV13 to TRBJ2-5, with D unclear. The CDR3 consists of 15 residues. V shed 2 bases and J shed 0 bases, with 10 bases lying between them. Looked up from germline, CDR1 is PRHDT and CDR2 is FYEKMQ (reference sequence). The CDR3 region has the DNA TGTGCCAGCAGCTTAAAGTGGCCTCACCAAGAGACCCAGTACTTC. Protein sequence: CASSLKWPHQETQYF.

The chain carries TRBV27 and TRBJ1-2; TRBD1 aligns across 10 bases. The CDR3 runs to 14 residues. V was clipped by 6 bases and J by 7 bases; unmatched bases: 8. Germline V CDR1 and CDR2: MNHEY, SMNVEV (reference sequence). This CDR3 is CASSPDRGRLGYTF. The CDR3 nucleotides are TGTGCCAGCAGCCCGGACAGGGGGAGGCTTGGCTACACCTTC.

This clonotype was observed many times. The chain combines TRBV20-1 with TRBJ1-1; no clear D gene. Germline V gene data show CDR1 as DFQATT and CDR2 as SNEGSKA (reference sequence). The CDR3 has 11 residues. Trimming left V 1 base short and J 4 bases short, with 4 bases between. CDR3 sequence: CSARASTEAFF. The CDR3 region has the DNA TGCAGTGCTAGAGCAAGCACTGAAGCTTTCTTT.

In its sample, this clonotype was seen many times. The chain uses TRBV2 and TRBJ2-5, with D tentatively TRBD1 (6 bases). The CDR3 length is 12 residues. Per germline, CDR1 SNHLY and CDR2 FYNNEI. V was cut by 7 bases and J by 4 bases, with 10 bases left in between. The chain's CDR3 is CASNKGGETQYF. As DNA, the CDR3 is TGTGCCAGCAATAAAGGGGGAGAGACCCAGTACTTC.

The chain joins TRBV7-2 to TRBJ2-2; D is unresolved. Per the germline V gene, CDR1 is SGHTA and CDR2 is FQGNSA. Trimming took off 1 base at V and 6 bases at J, with 3 bases between the two ends. The CDR3 spans 12 residues. CDR3 sequence (DNA): TGTGCCAGCAGCTTAGTACCCGGGGAGCTGTTTTTT. Translated: CASSLVPGELFF.

This clonotype was picked up many times. The chain carries TRBV27 and TRBJ1-1, with a weak D call TRBD1 (5 bases). Germline assignment: CDR1 MNHEY and CDR2 SMNVEV (reference sequence). This CDR3 spans 15 amino acids. V lost 5 bases and J 7 bases, leaving 20 bases between the germline ends. The CDR3 nucleotides are TGTGCCAGCAGTCCCCGTGGCGAGGGGACTCGTGAAGCTTTCTTT. This sequence encodes CASSPRGEGTREAFF.

The chain combines TRBV6-2 or TRBV6-3 with TRBJ2-3; TRBD2 agrees at 12 bases. The CDR3 is 15 residues long. V shed 6 bases, J shed 7 bases, and the junction held 8 bases outside the gene matches. CDR1 is MNHEY and CDR2 is SVGEGT in the germline V gene. CDR3 in amino acids: CASRIRTSGKYTQYF. In DNA form, the CDR3 reads TGTGCCAGCAGAATCCGGACTAGCGGGAAATATACGCAGTATTTT.

This clonotype came up many times. The chain employs TRBV6-1 and TRBJ1-5; 9 bases match TRBD1. CDR1 is MNHNS and CDR2 is SASEGT in the germline V gene. Losses at the gene ends were 5 bases for V and 6 bases for J; bases not matched to a gene: 8. The CDR3 totals 15 residues. The CDR3 DNA reads TGTGCCAGCAGTAAGGACAGGGGATCCACTCAGCCCCAGCATTTT. This translates into CASSKDRGSTQPQHF.

The chain employs TRBV12-3 or TRBV12-4 and TRBJ2-5, with TRBD2 as a possible D gene (6 bases). V shed 0 bases and J shed 5 bases, with 16 bases lying between them. The CDR3 length is 16 residues. In DNA form, the CDR3 reads TGTGCCAGCAGTTTAGCGCATCGCCCGAGCGGGGAGACCCAGTACTTC. This sequence encodes CASSLAHRPSGETQYF.

The genes are TRBV30 and TRBJ2-5, with 8 bases that match TRBD1. The DNA end lines up better with TRBJ2-7; the J call may be wrong. Germline loops: CDR1 GTSNPN, CDR2 SVGIG (reference sequence). The CDR3 totals 13 residues. The CDR3 loop is CAWSVDRAYEQYF. As DNA, the CDR3 is TGTGCCTGGAGTGTGGACAGGGCCTACGAGCAGTACTTC.

This clonotype was detected many times. The rearrangement joins TRBV7-2 to TRBJ2-4; D not certain. There are 18 residues in the CDR3. Trimming stripped 0 bases from V and 0 bases from J, with 15 bases between. The germline CDR1 and CDR2 sequences are SGHTA and FQGNSA. The CDR3 DNA follows: TGTGCCAGCAGCTTAGCGCCATCTGCCAATTCAGCCAAAAACATTCAGTACTTC. Translation gives CASSLAPSANSAKNIQYF. The full variable domain, rest sourced from reference TRBV7-2 and TRBJ2-4, is GAGVSQSPSNKVTEKGKDVELRCDPISGHTALYWYRQSLGQGLEFLIYFQGNSAPDKSGLPSDRFSAERTGGSVSTLTIQRTQQEDSAVYLCASSLAPSANSAKNIQYFGAGTRLSVL.

This clonotype was recorded at least ten times. J is TRBJ2-7 and V is TRBV28, with TRBD1 matching over 8 bases. This CDR3 comprises 16 residues. The germline V gene has CDR1 MDHEN and CDR2 SYDVKM. V lost 3 bases and J lost 6; bases outside the gene matches: 13. CDR3 amino acids: CASSFWAGQGMGEQYF. The CDR3 DNA reads as TGTGCCAGCAGTTTTTGGGCAGGACAGGGAATGGGCGAGCAGTACTTC.

The genes are TRBV27 and TRBJ1-2, with 9 bases aligning to TRBD1. The CDR3 spans 16 residues. V was pared by 4 bases and J by 4 bases, with 10 bases of the junction left unmatched. The germline gives CDR1 MNHEY, CDR2 SMNVEV (reference sequence). The CDR3: CASSSATQGAGYGYTF. CDR3 sequence (DNA): TGTGCCAGCAGTTCCGCAACACAGGGGGCAGGCTATGGCTACACCTTC.

This clonotype was found many times. The chain recombines TRBV28 with TRBJ1-2, with D unclear. Germline loops: CDR1 MDHEN, CDR2 SYDVKM. The CDR3 consists of 12 residues. The V gene lost 6 bases and the J gene lost 7 bases, with 12 bases spanning the gap. The CDR3 coding sequence is TGTGCCAGCAGCGTCAACCCGGGTGGCTACACCTTC. It specifies CASSVNPGGYTF.

This clonotype was counted many times. This sequence joins TRBV6-2 or TRBV6-3 and TRBJ2-2; D is uncertain. Germline V gene sequence: CDR1 MNHEY, CDR2 SVGEGT. The V and J ends lost 6 bases and 4 bases respectively, with 12 bases between them. This CDR3 has 14 amino acids. The CDR3 spells CASRIRHLTGELFF. The DNA for the CDR3 is TGTGCCAGCAGGATCAGACACCTCACCGGGGAGCTGTTTTTT.

This clonotype was picked up many times. The chain employs TRBV20-1 and TRBJ1-2; 10 positions agree with TRBD1. The CDR3 is made up of 14 amino acids. V was pared by 3 bases and J by 13 bases, with 14 bases of the junction left unmatched. Germline V gives CDR1 DFQATT, CDR2 SNEGSKA (reference sequence). In nucleotides, the CDR3 is TGCAGTGCTAGGGAGATAAAGGGACAGGGGAAGTCCACCTTC. It codes for CSAREIKGQGKSTF.

V and J are TRBV20-1 and TRBJ1-1, with D uncertain. V lost 0 bases to trimming and J lost 5 bases, with 13 bases between them. The germline V gene encodes CDR1 DFQATT and CDR2 SNEGSKA (reference sequence). The CDR3 sequence is 14 residues long. CDR3 DNA: TGCAGTGCTAGAGATGCAGGAGTAAGAACTGAAGCTTTCTTT. As protein: CSARDAGVRTEAFF.

This sequence joins TRBV6-1 and TRBJ2-7; no clear D gene. Germline loops: CDR1 MNHNS, CDR2 SASEGT. Trimming took off 1 base at V and 6 bases at J, with 4 bases between the two ends. This CDR3 comprises 11 residues. In DNA, the CDR3 is TGTGCCAGCAGTGAAGTGGCCGAGCAGTACTTC. As protein: CASSEVAEQYF.

The table lists this clonotype with many counts. The V and J genes are TRBV13 and TRBJ1-1, with 8 positions matching TRBD1. The CDR3 has 15 residues. The J segment lost 0 bases and the V segment lost 2 bases, leaving 2 bases of the junction unmatched. CDR1 is PRHDT and CDR2 is FYEKMQ in the germline V gene (reference sequence). CDR3 region: CASSLRDRLNTEAFF. The CDR3 DNA follows: TGTGCCAGCAGCTTACGGGACAGGTTGAACACTGAAGCTTTCTTT.

The V call is TRBV27, the J call TRBJ1-5; D is undetermined. The CDR3 runs 15 residues. CDR1 is MNHEY, CDR2 SMNVEV, per germline (reference sequence). V dropped 0 bases and J dropped 4 bases, with 10 bases sitting between them. In DNA, the CDR3 is TGTGCCAGCAGTTTATCCGGGGTGCCGAATCAGCCCCAGCATTTT. Translating gives CASSLSGVPNQPQHF.